This record concerns one T cell receptor beta chain sequence. The antigen this receptor binds is unknown. Base qualities are missing; no much larger clone stands one base away. The sample's time point label, in plain terms: about 28 days (+/-7) after the second vaccine dose. Because spike-specific TCR depth and breadth did not differ between the two schedules, AZD1222 recipients who got a second dose at roughly 4 weeks were pooled with those who got a second dose at roughly 12 weeks. Vaccinee samples came from UK trials COV001 and COV002, including a single-blind randomized controlled phase 2/3 trial of AZD1222 (ChAdOx1 nCoV-19) in healthy adults. Trial participant PBMC samples were collected at day 0 and day 28 after the second dose for TCRbeta chain sequencing. These data belong to a study of T cell responses to AZD1222 COVID-19 vaccine (dated by TCRdb to about 2021). With regard to the full study: TCR sequencing was performed for 230 to 250 trial participants, of whom about 200 were given two doses of AZD1222 and around 25 were given two doses of MenACWY control vaccine. Trial participants were enrolled by age into subgroups of 18-55, 56-69 and 70-plus years, and about 150, 27 and 61 TCR-sequenced participants, respectively, were included in these subgroups.

The CDR3 regions of human TCRbeta chains were analyzed by immunosequencing. As for the original processing: TCRs in the repertoires were compared against a reference library of SARS-CoV-2-specific TCRs that had been generated with the MIRA antigen-specificity platform. Breadth was defined as the fraction of unique TCRs that were SARS-CoV-2-associated, and depth was defined as the fraction of total T cells that were SARS-CoV-2-associated. Using the MIRA data, each spike-specific TCR was mapped to the spike region that the TCR reacts to and placed in a CD4 or CD8 class. Log10-transformed breadth and depth values were compared by one-way ANOVA with Sidak's multiple comparisons tests. TCRdb obtained this table from immuneACCESS and retained in-frame rearrangements with V and J assigned. These tables miss some clones; where compared with another copy, unresolved V genes account for less than half of the shortfall, and the remainder is unexplained. The DNA gave D and trimming, while V, J and clone size come from that table. This sample is represented by about 180,000 clones; 80% to 95% of them were singletons. Roughly 1.9% of the sample belongs to the ten largest clones.

On the study overall, not on this receptor specifically: Conclusions about previously exposed vaccinees are limited, since just a handful of AZD1222 recipients were seropositive for SARS-CoV-2 at baseline. A significant rise in spike-specific TCR breadth and depth was observed after two AZD1222 doses relative to day 0 and relative to MenACWY recipients. Participants were mostly white British, with more females than males. The authors suggested clonal diversity may have been underestimated. Reportedly, almost half of the unique spike-specific TCRs recognized epitopes lying outside the regions that are mutated in the B.1.351 and B.1.1.7 variants. In the small 56-69-year group, the increase in depth fell short of significance, most likely because of low power. The vaccine-associated CD4 TCRs covered the entire spike protein, and the dominant responses fell in regions 160-218 and 743-854. Because no day 14 peak-response samples were available, the repertoires could be characterized only after the peak T cell response.

There are 16 amino acids in the CDR3, from cysteine to phenylalanine inclusive. Of the read, only the CDR3 DNA is kept; its 48 bases are in frame from base 1. CDR1 MNHEY and CDR2 SVGAGI are derived from the germline V gene. The V end loses 1 base and the J end loses 0 bases, and a stretch of 11 bases separates them. This specimen consisted of peripheral blood, obtained 28 days after the second AZD1222 dose. This sequence was found in an adult who received the AZD1222 COVID-19 vaccine. This receptor chain uses TRBV6-5 and TRBJ2-3; the D gene lacks a confident call. This receptor carries the CDR3 CASSYFRPSSTDTQYF. The DNA is as follows: TGTGCCAGCAGTTACTTTCGGCCCTCAAGCACAGATACGCAGTATTTT.